This is a list of T cell receptor beta chains from one sample in a study of beta chain features in type 1 diabetes. Assay: immunoSEQ multiplex PCR; the TCRdb copy retains only in-frame clones and omits some. The top ten hold about 0.02% of the sample, which has about 700,000 clones, 13% seen once. The specimen sequenced was naive CD4+ T cells from blood. The receptors were sampled from a man in his late teens or twenties with type 1 diabetes. The CDR3 runs from the conserved cysteine through the conserved F or W. The D gene is left open where the match is weak. Clone size appears in some rows only: once, few, many, or a class for an expanded clone.

CDR3	DNA	size	J	V	D
CASSPTPGGQETQYF	TGTGCCAGCAGTCCCACTCCCGGGGGGCAAGAGACCCAGTACTTC	.	TRBJ2-5	TRBV28	TRBD2
CASSFGANGPQHF	TGTGCCAGCAGCTTTGGCGCTAATGGACCCCAGCATTTT	.	TRBJ1-5	TRBV5-4	.
CASSLPTGQTYEQYF	TGTGCCAGCAGCTTGCCTACGGGACAGACCTACGAGCAGTACTTC	.	TRBJ2-7	TRBV5-4	TRBD1
CASSDPRGSGGNNEQFF	TGTGCCAGCAGTGATCCTCGGGGTAGCGGGGGGAACAATGAGCAGTTCTTC	few	TRBJ2-1	TRBV6-1	TRBD2
CASRQVNTEAFF	TGTGCCTCCCGACAGGTGAACACTGAAGCTTTCTTT	.	TRBJ1-1	TRBV30	.
CASRRTTGFNYGYTF	TGTGCCAGCAGACGAACGACAGGGTTTAACTATGGCTACACCTTC	.	TRBJ1-2	TRBV6-5	TRBD1
CASSSRGTDTQYF	TGCGCCAGCAGCTCACGGGGGACAGATACGCAGTATTTT	few	TRBJ2-3	TRBV5-1	.
CASSLAPDLHEQYF	TGTGCCAGCAGCTTAGCCCCCGACCTCCACGAGCAGTACTTC	few	TRBJ2-7	TRBV7-9	.
CAWSDRNRVTYGYTF	TGTGCCTGGAGTGACAGGAATAGGGTGACCTATGGCTACACCTTC	few	TRBJ1-2	TRBV30	.
CASSNRNGPLHF	TGCGCCAGCAGTAACAGGAATGGACCCCTCCACTTT	few	TRBJ1-6	TRBV10-1	.
CASSPSNEGGETQYF	TGTGCCAGCAGCCCATCAAACGAAGGAGGGGAGACCCAGTACTTC	.	TRBJ2-5	TRBV7-9	.
CASSLDMNTEAFF	TGTGCCAGCAGCTTAGATATGAACACTGAAGCTTTCTTT	many	TRBJ1-1	TRBV7-2	.
CASSLIGEETQYF	TGTGCCAGCAGCTTAATCGGCGAAGAGACCCAGTACTTC	few	TRBJ2-5	TRBV7-9	.
CASSPQGRSQETQYF	TGTGCCAGCTCACCACAGGGGAGGAGCCAAGAGACCCAGTACTTC	.	TRBJ2-5	TRBV18	.
CSPVGGSRQKSNQPQHF	TGCAGCCCCGTAGGCGGGTCCCGACAGAAGAGCAATCAGCCCCAGCATTTT	.	TRBJ1-5	TRBV29-1	.
CAWSRTGTSGGQQYF	TGTGCCTGGAGTCGCACCGGGACTAGCGGGGGACAGCAGTACTTC	.	TRBJ2-7	TRBV30	TRBD2
CASSNRQTLSAGELFF	TGTGCCAGCAGTAACCGACAGACTCTAAGCGCCGGGGAGCTGTTTTTT	few	TRBJ2-2	TRBV28	.
CASSFRLSALDQETQYF	TGTGCCAGCAGCTTCAGGTTAAGTGCCTTGGACCAAGAGACCCAGTACTTC	.	TRBJ2-5	TRBV7-7	.
CASSLRGQGSEAFF	TGTGCCAGCAGCTTAAGGGGACAGGGATCTGAAGCTTTCTTT	few	TRBJ1-1	TRBV7-3	TRBD1
CSVEAGSKETQYF	TGCAGCGTGGAGGCGGGGTCGAAGGAGACCCAGTACTTC	few	TRBJ2-5	TRBV29-1	.
CASSPGTGSNQPQHF	TGTGCCAGCAGCCCCGGGACAGGTAGCAATCAGCCCCAGCATTTT	few	TRBJ1-5	TRBV7-6	TRBD1